The 20 T cell receptor beta chains below were found in one sample sequenced in a study of fetal regulatory T cell absence and autoimmunity. Produced via immunoSEQ multiplex PCR; TCRdb's table is partial and in-frame only. The sample includes approximately 46,000 clones, around 83% of them seen just once. The specimen was cord blood. The source is a newborn boy with IPEX syndrome.

The chain has TRBV5-5 and TRBJ1-2; a weak D match, TRBD1 (5 bases). This CDR3 region has 13 residues. V shed 4 bases and J shed 4 bases, with 11 bases lying between them. Germline V gene lookup returns CDR1 SGHKS and CDR2 YYEKEE (reference sequence). CDR3 loop: CASSSRVLYGYTF. The CDR3 nucleotides read TGTGCCAGCAGCAGCAGGGTCCTCTATGGCTACACCTTC.

The chain employs TRBV13 and TRBJ2-1, with D uncertain. Germline V gives CDR1 PRHDT, CDR2 FYEKMQ (reference sequence). The CDR3 is 15 amino acids. Trimming removed 2 bases at V and 8 bases at J, with 16 bases between. The CDR3: CASSLFIRTFDEQFF. The CDR3, as DNA: TGTGCCAGCAGCTTATTTATAAGAACTTTCGATGAGCAGTTCTTC.

The V call is TRBV5-1, the J call TRBJ2-1; D possibly matches TRBD1 or TRBD2 (5 bases each). CDR3 size: 14 residues. In germline, CDR1 is SGHRS, CDR2 YFSETQ. V was cut by 3 bases and J by 5 bases, with 12 bases left in between. The CDR3 DNA sequence: TGCGCCAGCAGCTCCGGGACCCAACACAATGAGCAGTTCTTC. This translates into CASSSGTQHNEQFF.

The J gene is TRBJ2-2, the V gene TRBV5-4; D remains ambiguous. The V gene's germline CDR1 is SGHNT and CDR2 YYREEE (reference sequence). With 2 bases removed from V and 5 bases from J, the gap between germline ends came to 7 bases. The CDR3 loop spans 13 amino acids. This CDR3 is CASSFDPTGELFF. The CDR3, as DNA: TGTGCCAGCAGCTTCGACCCTACCGGGGAGCTGTTTTTT.

This chain connects TRBV29-1 to TRBJ1-1; tentative D call: TRBD1 (6 bases). Germline CDR1 reads SQVTM; CDR2 reads ANQGSEA. The V and J ends lost 4 bases and 1 base respectively, with 7 bases between them. This CDR3 comprises 12 residues. Here the CDR3 reads CSVVQGNTEAFF. Written as DNA, the CDR3 is TGCAGCGTTGTACAGGGGAACACTGAAGCTTTCTTT. Full variable domain (rest looked up from reference TRBV29-1 and TRBJ1-1): SAVISQKPSRDICQRGTSLTIQCQVDSQVTMMFWYRQQPGQSLTLIATANQGSEATYESGFVIDKFPISRPNLTFSTLTVSNMSPEDSSIYLCSVVQGNTEAFFGQGTRLTVV.

V and J are TRBV9 and TRBJ2-3, with TRBD2 matching over 15 bases. The CDR3 runs 17 residues. V lost 4 bases and J lost 2; bases outside the gene matches: 5. The V gene's germline CDR1 is SGDLS and CDR2 YYNGEE. The CDR3 DNA reads TGTGCCAGCAGCACTCGGACTAGCGGGGGGGCCACAGATACGCAGTATTTT. It specifies CASSTRTSGGATDTQYF.

This clone occurred a few times. The rearrangement uses TRBV15 and TRBJ2-7; 9 bases align to TRBD1. This CDR3 has 16 residues. From germline, CDR1 is LNHNV and CDR2 YYDKDF (reference sequence). V was clipped by 0 bases and J by 3 bases; unmatched bases: 6. This chain's CDR3 is CATSRDWDRDGYEQYF. DNA for the CDR3: TGTGCCACCAGCAGAGATTGGGACAGGGATGGCTACGAGCAGTACTTC.

There are a few counts of this clone. The genes are TRBV30 and TRBJ2-7, with TRBD1 matching 7 bases. CDR1 is GTSNPN and CDR2 is SVGIG in the germline V gene (reference sequence). J gave up 0 bases and V 2 bases, and 4 bases lay outside the gene matches. The CDR3 contains 14 residues. CDR3 loop: CAWSRRTGSYEQYF. Written as DNA, the CDR3 is TGTGCCTGGAGTCGCAGGACAGGCTCCTACGAGCAGTACTTC. The complete variable domain, with remaining parts taken from reference TRBV30 and TRBJ2-7, reads SQTIHQWPATLVQPVGSPLSLECTVEGTSNPNLYWYRQAAGRGLQLLFYSVGIGQISSEVPQNLSASRPQDRQFILSSKKLLLSDSGFYLCAWSRRTGSYEQYFGPGTRLTVT.

The chain joins TRBV27 to TRBJ2-2, with D perhaps assigned TRBD1 or TRBD2 (6 bases each). Germline V CDR1 and CDR2: MNHEY, SMNVEV (reference sequence). The CDR3 sequence is 16 residues long. V was pared by 3 bases and J by 0 bases, with 11 bases between. The CDR3 region has the DNA TGTGCCAGCAGTTTCGGGGGCGGGGCGAACACCGGGGAGCTGTTTTTT. It translates to CASSFGGGANTGELFF.

V usage is TRBV4-3 and J usage is TRBJ1-2; unclear D gene. Per germline, CDR1 LGHNA and CDR2 YSLEER. The V gene lost 0 bases and the J gene lost 7 bases, with 3 bases spanning the gap. The CDR3 has 11 residues. The CDR3 loop is CASSQDGGYTF. The CDR3 DNA sequence: TGCGCCAGCAGCCAAGATGGTGGCTACACCTTC.

V usage is TRBV25-1 and J usage is TRBJ2-6, with 8 nucleotides matching TRBD1. Trimming removed 5 bases from V and 4 bases from J; junction bases left unmatched: 7. Germline loops: CDR1 MGHDK, CDR2 SYGVNS. This CDR3 spans 16 amino acids. For the CDR3, the DNA is TGTGCCAGCAGTCCCCGGACAGGGCAAGGGGCCAACGTCCTGACTTTC. It is translated as CASSPRTGQGANVLTF.

The chain combines TRBV2 with TRBJ2-1; no firm D call. The length of the CDR3 is 14 residues. The V and J ends lost 0 bases and 0 bases respectively, with 3 bases between them. The germline V gene has CDR1 SNHLY and CDR2 FYNNEI. CDR3 in DNA: TGTGCCAGCAGTGAAGCTAGCTCCTACAATGAGCAGTTCTTC. Protein sequence: CASSEASSYNEQFF.

The chain uses TRBV10-3 and TRBJ2-2; TRBD1 agrees at 10 bases. V dropped 4 bases and J dropped 0; count of bases not matched to a gene: 11. CDR1 is ENHRY, CDR2 SYGVKD, per germline. The CDR3 covers 19 residues. CDR3 DNA sequence: TGTGCCATCAGTGCCCTAACCGGGACAGGGGCCCCGAACACCGGGGAGCTGTTTTTT. Residues: CAISALTGTGAPNTGELFF.

This rearrangement joins TRBV5-1 to TRBJ1-1, with TRBD1 matching over 8 bases. Germline CDR1 reads SGHRS; CDR2 reads YFSETQ. With V trimmed by 2 bases and J by 1 base, 1 base remained unmatched. The CDR3 consists of 14 residues. CDR3 amino acids: CASSFGTGNTEAFF. The CDR3 nucleotides read TGCGCCAGCAGCTTCGGGACAGGGAACACTGAAGCTTTCTTT.

The J gene is TRBJ2-1, the V gene TRBV13; D remains unclear. Germline V gene data show CDR1 as PRHDT and CDR2 as FYEKMQ (reference sequence). There are 12 residues in the CDR3. Between the trimmed V and J ends, which lost 1 base and 7 bases, there was a span of 5 bases. CDR3 in DNA: TGTGCCAGCAGCTTAGTCCAGAATGAGCAGTTCTTC. Its translation: CASSLVQNEQFF.

This chain joins TRBV7-9 and TRBJ2-7; TRBD1 aligns across 7 bases. V was pared by 5 bases and J by 5 bases, with 9 bases of the junction left unmatched. This CDR3 is 14 amino acids long. Germline CDR1 reads SEHNR; CDR2 reads FQNEAQ (reference sequence). The CDR3 reads CASSPMGQPNEQYF. The DNA of the CDR3 is TGTGCCAGCAGCCCTATGGGACAGCCTAACGAGCAGTACTTC.

The chain carries TRBV7-2 and TRBJ1-1; the match to TRBD1 covers 9 bases. The germline V gene encodes CDR1 SGHTA and CDR2 FQGNSA. The CDR3 is 14 amino acids. Unmatched junction bases numbered 0, after V lost 4 bases and J lost 0 bases. For the CDR3, the DNA is TGTGCCAGCAGCTGGACAGGGGTGAACACTGAAGCTTTCTTT. This translates into CASSWTGVNTEAFF.

J is TRBJ2-1 and V is TRBV5-5; a weak D match, TRBD1 (5 bases). The CDR3 is 13 amino acids. V lost 0 bases, J lost 6 bases, and 7 bases lay in between. Germline loops: CDR1 SGHKS, CDR2 YYEKEE (reference sequence). The CDR3: CASSLGGLNEQFF. CDR3 sequence (DNA): TGTGCCAGCAGCTTGGGGGGCCTCAATGAGCAGTTCTTC.

The CDR3 here is CSVEDPQGTYEQYF. DNA for the CDR3: TGCAGCGTTGAAGATCCCCAGGGAACCTACGAGCAGTACTTC. J is TRBJ2-7 and V is TRBV29-1; D is perhaps TRBD1 (5 bases). The V end was cut by 0 bases, the J end by 2 bases, with 11 bases between. There are 14 residues in the CDR3. In germline, CDR1 is SQVTM, CDR2 ANQGSEA.

The chain has TRBV5-1 and TRBJ2-2; D is ambiguous. Germline CDR1 SGHRS, CDR2 YFSETQ. V shed 0 bases and J shed 1 base, with 7 bases lying between them. The length of the CDR3 is 15 residues. Written as DNA, the CDR3 is TGCGCCAGCAGCTTGGGCGCCAGGAACACCGGGGAGCTGTTTTTT. It is translated as CASSLGARNTGELFF.